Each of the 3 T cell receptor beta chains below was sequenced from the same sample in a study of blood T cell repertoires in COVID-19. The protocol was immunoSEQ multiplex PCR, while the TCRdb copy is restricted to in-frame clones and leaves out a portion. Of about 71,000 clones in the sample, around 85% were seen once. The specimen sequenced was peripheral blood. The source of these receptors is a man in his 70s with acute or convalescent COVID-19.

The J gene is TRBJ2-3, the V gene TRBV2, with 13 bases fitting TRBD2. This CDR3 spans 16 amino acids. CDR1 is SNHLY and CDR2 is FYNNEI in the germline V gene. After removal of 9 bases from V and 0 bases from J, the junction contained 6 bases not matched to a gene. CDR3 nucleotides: TGTGCCAGTCAGAAACTAGCGGGAGGGAGCACAGATACGCAGTATTTT. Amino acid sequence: CASQKLAGGSTDTQYF.

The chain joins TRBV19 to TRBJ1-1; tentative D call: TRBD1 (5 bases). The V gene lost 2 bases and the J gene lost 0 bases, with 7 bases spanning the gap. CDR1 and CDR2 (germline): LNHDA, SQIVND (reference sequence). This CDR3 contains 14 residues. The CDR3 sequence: CASSIRGMNTEAFF. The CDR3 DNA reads TGTGCCAGTAGTATACGGGGGATGAACACTGAAGCTTTCTTT.

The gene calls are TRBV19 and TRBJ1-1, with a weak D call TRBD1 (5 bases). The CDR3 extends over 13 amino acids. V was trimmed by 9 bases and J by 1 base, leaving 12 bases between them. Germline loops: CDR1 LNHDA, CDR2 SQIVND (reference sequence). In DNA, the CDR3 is TGTGCCAGCAGCGACAGACGGAACACTGAAGCTTTCTTT. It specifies CASSDRRNTEAFF.